One sample yielded the 15 T cell receptor beta chains listed below, sequenced in a study of identical twins. TCRdb re-analysed the 5' RACE reads in MiXCR, keeping a single row per CDR3 protein. Of about 690,000 distinct CDR3 sequences listed, 6.1% are singletons. The sample was naive T cells sorted from blood. These receptors were collected from a man younger than 30 in good health.

The chain is built from TRBV11-2 and TRBJ2-7; 9 positions agree with TRBD2. The V gene end was trimmed by 7 bases and the J gene end by 0 bases; junction bases not matched to a gene: 7. Germline-derived CDR1 and CDR2 are SGHAT and FQNNGV. This CDR3 contains 15 residues. CDR3 nucleotide sequence: TGTGCCAGCACTTGGACTAGCGATAGCTCCTACGAGCAGTACTTC. Protein: CASTWTSDSSYEQYF.

This clonotype was observed at least ten times. The chain employs TRBV9 and TRBJ2-7; perhaps TRBD1 as D (6 bases). The CDR3 totals 12 residues. The V gene's germline CDR1 is SGDLS and CDR2 YYNGEE. V was trimmed by 3 bases and J by 12 bases, leaving 16 bases between them. CDR3 bases: TGTGCCAGCAGCGAAGGAACAGGGCTTGTGTACTTC. Protein sequence: CASSEGTGLVYF.

V usage is TRBV10-2 and J usage is TRBJ1-2; D gene unclear. The CDR3 totals 13 residues. V was cut by 8 bases and J by 8 bases, with 18 bases left in between. CDR1 and CDR2 from the germline V gene are WSHSY and SAAADI. CDR3 in amino acids: CASLPDAVVGYTF. The CDR3 DNA reads as TGCGCCAGCCTGCCGGATGCGGTAGTCGGCTACACCTTC.

This clonotype was recorded many times. The chain has TRBV5-1 and TRBJ2-1, with TRBD1 as a possible D gene (5 bases). CDR3 length: 15 residues. Germline-derived CDR1 and CDR2 are SGHRS and YFSETQ. V was shortened by 4 bases and J by 2 bases, with 13 bases between the two germline ends. For the CDR3, the DNA is TGCGCCAGCAGCCTAGACGACAGCACCTACAATGAGCAGTTCTTC. Amino acid sequence: CASSLDDSTYNEQFF.

Many counts were recorded for this clonotype. The J gene is TRBJ2-4, the V gene TRBV6-1; D gene ambiguous. The CDR3 spans 15 residues. Trimming left V 5 bases short and J 0 bases short, with 11 bases between. CDR1 is MNHNS and CDR2 is SASEGT in the germline V gene. The CDR3 spells CASSSSFLAKNIQYF. CDR3 bases: TGTGCCAGCAGTAGTTCTTTTCTAGCCAAAAACATTCAGTACTTC.

There are many counts of this clonotype. V usage is TRBV12-5 and J usage is TRBJ2-1, with TRBD2 identical over 9 bases. This CDR3 region has 16 residues. J gave up 0 bases and V 2 bases, and 2 bases lay outside the gene matches. Germline V CDR1 and CDR2: LGHNT, FRNRAP. CDR3 amino acids: CASGLNSGSSYNEQFF. CDR3 in DNA: TGTGCTAGTGGTTTGAATAGCGGGAGCTCCTACAATGAGCAGTTCTTC.

The V and J genes are TRBV7-8 and TRBJ2-2, with 10 bases fitting TRBD2. CDR3 length equals 17 residues. V gave up 1 base and J gave up 1 base; unmatched junction bases: 3. Germline V CDR1 and CDR2: SGHVS, FQNEAQ. The CDR3 region has the DNA TGTGCCAGCAGCTTAGTCCCTAGCGGGAGGAACACCGGGGAGCTGTTTTTT. Its translation is CASSLVPSGRNTGELFF.

This clonotype occurred a few times. The rearrangement links TRBV28 to TRBJ2-2; TRBD1 matches at 7 bases. The J segment lost 0 bases and the V segment lost 6 bases, leaving 4 bases of the junction unmatched. Per the germline V gene, CDR1 is MDHEN and CDR2 is SYDVKM. The CDR3 is 15 amino acids. CDR3 loop: CASRNRGTNTGELFF. In DNA, the CDR3 is TGTGCCAGCAGGAACAGGGGAACGAACACCGGGGAGCTGTTTTTT. The full variable domain, rest sourced from reference TRBV28 and TRBJ2-2, is DVKVTQSSRYLVKRTGEKVFLECVQDMDHENMFWYRQDPGLGLRLIYFSYDVKMKEKGDIPEGYSVSREKKERFSLILESASTNQTSMYLCASRNRGTNTGELFFGEGSRLTVL.

The chain has TRBV6-2 or TRBV6-3 and TRBJ2-1; TRBD2 aligns across 7 bases. With V trimmed by 11 bases and J by 7 bases, 20 bases remained unmatched. The germline CDR1 and CDR2 sequences are MNHEY and SVGEGT. This CDR3 comprises 16 residues. In DNA, the CDR3 is TGTGCCTCTTGTTTCTTGCGGAGCGGGAAAGCAAATGAGCAGTTCTTC. Translating gives CASCFLRSGKANEQFF.

This clonotype was counted between two and nine times. V gene TRBV5-1 combines with J gene TRBJ2-3, with 9 bases identical to TRBD1. The ends lost 4 bases at V and 2 bases at J; junction bases unmatched: 5. This CDR3 region has 15 residues. The germline CDR1 and CDR2 sequences are SGHRS and YFSETQ. The CDR3 is CASSSDRGFTDTQYF. CDR3 in DNA: TGCGCCAGCAGCAGCGACAGGGGGTTCACAGATACGCAGTATTTT.

There are many counts of this clonotype. The V call is TRBV20-1, the J call TRBJ2-1; 11 nucleotides match TRBD1. This CDR3 is built from 15 residues. V shed 0 bases, J shed 5 bases, and the junction held 3 bases outside the gene matches. Per germline, CDR1 DFQATT and CDR2 SNEGSKA (reference sequence). CDR3 loop: CSAREPGQGDNEQFF. CDR3 sequence (DNA): TGCAGTGCTAGAGAACCGGGACAGGGGGACAATGAGCAGTTCTTC.

The V gene is TRBV20-1, the J gene TRBJ2-1; D gene unclear. The CDR3 is 13 residues long. The germline V gene encodes CDR1 DFQATT and CDR2 SNEGSKA (reference sequence). Trimming cost V 3 bases and J 2 bases, with 8 bases left between them. CDR3 protein: CSASSGPYNEQFF. The CDR3 bases are TGCAGTGCTAGTAGTGGTCCCTACAATGAGCAGTTCTTC.

The sample holds many counts of this clonotype. The chain couples TRBV7-9 to TRBJ1-6, with D possibly matching TRBD1 (5 bases). Germline CDR1 reads SEHNR; CDR2 reads FQNEAQ (reference sequence). This CDR3 is 13 amino acids long. Trimming removed 1 base from V and 10 bases from J, with 8 bases in between. CDR3 in DNA: TGTGCCAGCAGCTTAGGAGGGGTGTCACCCCTCCACTTT. Protein sequence: CASSLGGVSPLHF.

The CDR3 here is CASSLAVGQETQYF. CDR3 DNA: TGTGCCAGCAGCTTGGCGGTGGGGCAAGAGACCCAGTACTTC. The chain is built from TRBV5-5 and TRBJ2-5, with unresolved D. There are 14 residues in the CDR3. Trimming took 0 bases from V and 2 from J, leaving 8 bases between them. Germline V gene lookup returns CDR1 SGHKS and CDR2 YYEKEE (reference sequence).

This clonotype was picked up many times. The rearrangement links TRBV20-1 to TRBJ2-3; no reliable D call. The germline CDR1 and CDR2 sequences are DFQATT and SNEGSKA (reference sequence). Trimming pared 3 bases from V and 5 bases from J, leaving 12 bases between. The length of the CDR3 is 13 residues. Here the CDR3 reads CSASGQKRDTQYF. CDR3 DNA sequence: TGCAGTGCTAGCGGTCAGAAACGAGATACGCAGTATTTT.